This paragraph covers one T cell receptor beta chain sequence. This clonotype has at least ten counts. It has no known antigen specificity. Base qualities are not recorded, but no much larger clone differs from it by a single base. This sample stems from a study of molecular identifiers for immune sequencing clone quantification (dated by TCRdb to the late 2010s). Background on the whole study: In a replicate experiment, RNA from roughly 21,000 or 96,000 naive CD8 T cells was split into five aliquots, four of which were sequenced. The study was a methods study using CD8 T cells to benchmark molecular-identifier clustering-based TCR repertoire sequencing (MIDCIRS) and TCR RNA copy counting.

Libraries of naive CD8 T cells were built from around 20,000 to 1,000,000 sorted cells, with 10%, 30% or 50% of the purified RNA used. On a BD FACSAria II, naive CD8 T cells were FACS-sorted as CD8+CD4-CCR7+CD45RA+ and collected into RLT Plus buffer. Ten to eleven TCR copies' worth of Jurkat RNA were spiked into about 20,000-1,100,000 naive CD8 T cell samples to test detection sensitivity. CD8 T cells were enriched with RosetteSep CD8+ T Cell Enrichment Cocktail and Ficoll-Paque, followed by ACK red cell lysis. Via the germline V gene, CDR1 is LGHNA and CDR2 YSLEER. From V the trimming removes 1 base and from J it removes 1 base, while the gene matches leave 9 bases of the junction unaccounted for. Counted from cysteine to phenylalanine, this CDR3 has 19 amino acids. Only the CDR3 region is kept as DNA, spanning 57 bases read in frame from base 1. Findings and caveats that apply to the study as a whole: Modeling estimated 3 to 3.5 recovered TCR RNA copies per cell, compared with about ten by digital PCR, which implies roughly 27% capture efficiency. Highly expanded clone sizes could be underestimated because identical TCR molecules may share a barcode. In CMV-specific effector cells, clones with more than 20 RNA copies contained over 98% of molecules, whereas in naive cells such clones contained under 1% of molecules. Naive libraries contained spiked-in Jurkat TCR RNA (roughly 10 copies' worth), which is not part of the donor repertoire. Without barcode sub-clustering, chimeric consensus sequences inflated TCR diversity; chimeras reached as high as 47%. Spiked-in Jurkat TCR RNA equivalent to a single cell was reported to be detectable even among over 800,000 naive CD8 T cells.

The library was prepared using PCR. The data were produced on an Illumina HiSeq 4000. Bulk TCR libraries were prepared as previously described, using TCR primers listed in Table S5. Total RNA was purified with the Qiagen AllPrep DNA/RNA kit. Reads from multiple sequencing runs of the same library were pooled before analysis. In the original analysis: Reads were retained only if the reads had an exact TCR constant sequence, and the retained reads were trimmed to 150 nt and grouped according to their 12-nt molecular barcodes. Within each barcode group, reads were sub-clustered at a 15% Levenshtein threshold, and quality-weighted consensus sequences were built per RNA molecule. Non-functional sequences were excluded, and lower-count sequences lying one edit away from another sequence were also excluded. Barcode sub-clusters with fewer than 20% of the maximum read count were removed, based on fitting two negative binomial distributions. Using fastp trimming at Q25 and MiXCR clonotype assembly, TCRdb reanalyzed the public sequencing data and kept in-frame beta chains. Here each entry gathers all rows of one CDR3 protein and keeps the most common genes and DNA. TCRdb's processing, not the study's, gives the V and J calls here. Recorded for this sample are about 640,000 distinct CDR3 sequences; about 20% of them occurred a single time. The top ten hold roughly 0.83% of the sample.

The chain is assembled from TRBV4-3 and TRBJ2-6; the junction holds 8 bases that match TRBD2. The sequence was obtained from a human donor in good health. Some libraries in this study had Jurkat cell RNA spiked in. Sequenced sample: naive CD8+ T cells from blood, with Jurkat cell RNA spiked in. In light of the paper, this sample's cell subset or site label describes: FACS-sorted CD8+CD4-CCR7+CD45RA+ naive T cells. This receptor carries the CDR3 CASSQARGAKISGANVLTF. Here is the DNA: TGCGCCAGCAGCCAAGCGCGGGGGGCAAAGATTTCTGGGGCCAACGTCCTGACTTTC.